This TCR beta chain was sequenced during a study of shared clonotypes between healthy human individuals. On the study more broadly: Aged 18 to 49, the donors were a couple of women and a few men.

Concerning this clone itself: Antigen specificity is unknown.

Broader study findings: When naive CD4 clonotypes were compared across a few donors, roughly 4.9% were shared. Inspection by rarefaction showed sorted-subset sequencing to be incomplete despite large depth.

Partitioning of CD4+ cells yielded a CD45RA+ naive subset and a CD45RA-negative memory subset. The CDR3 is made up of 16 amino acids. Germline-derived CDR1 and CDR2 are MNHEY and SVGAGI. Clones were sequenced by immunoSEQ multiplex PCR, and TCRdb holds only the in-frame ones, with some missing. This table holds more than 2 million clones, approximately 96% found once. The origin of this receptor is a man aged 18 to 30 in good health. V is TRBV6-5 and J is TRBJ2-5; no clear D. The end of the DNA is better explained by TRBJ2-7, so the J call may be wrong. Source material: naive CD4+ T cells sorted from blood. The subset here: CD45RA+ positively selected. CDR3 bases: TGTGCCAGCAGCTACGACACGATCGCGAGCTCCTACGAGCAGTACTTC. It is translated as CASSYDTIASSYEQYF.